These 27 T cell receptor beta chains came from one sample sequenced in a study of OX40 agonist ivuxolimab in advanced cancers. The data were produced by immunoSEQ multiplex PCR, yet TCRdb's version contains in-frame clones alone and is incomplete. Of roughly 20,000 clones listed, more than 65% are singletons. This specimen was CD4+ or CD8+ T cells sorted from blood, taken in a trial of the OX40 agonist ivuxolimab. The receptors shown here come from an adult with an advanced solid tumor such as melanoma, head and neck, liver or kidney cancer.

This clone has a handful of counts. Germline and junction disagree at one end, which may indicate a read error. V and J are TRBV5-1 and TRBJ2-3; 10 positions agree with TRBD2. CDR1 is SGHRS and CDR2 is YFSETQ in the germline V gene. The CDR3 contains 10 residues. CDR3 amino acids: CASTGTSAVF. DNA of the CDR3: TGCGCCAGTACCGGGACTAGCGCAGTCTTT. The variable domain in full, completed from reference TRBV5-1 and TRBJ2-3, reads KAGVTQTPRYLIKTRGQQVTLSCSPISGHRSVSWYQQTPGQGLQFLFEYFSETQRNKGNFPGRFSGRQFSNSRSEMNVSTLELGDSALYLCASTGTSAVFGPGTRLTVL.

On this clone itself: It is unclear where the CDR3 begins or ends on the DNA, so no DNA is shown, and the CDR3 is as TCRdb lists it. CDR3 in amino acids: CASSDSWKPGSCFF. This sequence joins TRBV6-4 and TRBJ2-2; TRBD2, the table's D call, lacks a check against the DNA. CDR1 and CDR2 from the germline V gene are MRHNA and SNTAGT. The CDR3 is 14 residues long, counting both termini.

This clone showed up just a few times. The J gene is TRBJ2-6, the V gene TRBV7-2; D gene ambiguous. Trimming pared 0 bases from V and 4 bases from J, leaving 7 bases between. Germline CDR1 reads SGHTA; CDR2 reads FQGNSA. The CDR3 spans 15 residues. CDR3 DNA: TGTGCCAGCAGCTTAGCCTTGTGGGGGGCCAACGTCCTGACTTTC. Its protein is CASSLALWGANVLTF.

This clone was picked up a small number of times. The chain has TRBV5-1 and TRBJ2-7; unclear D gene. The ends were cut back, 3 bases at V and 1 base at J, with 8 bases in the middle. The CDR3 sequence is 13 residues long. Per germline, CDR1 SGHRS and CDR2 YFSETQ. CDR3 in DNA: TGCGCCAGCAGCTACAGTACTTCCTACGAGCAGTACTTC. Protein sequence: CASSYSTSYEQYF. Drawing the rest from reference TRBV5-1 and TRBJ2-7, the complete variable domain is KAGVTQTPRYLIKTRGQQVTLSCSPISGHRSVSWYQQTPGQGLQFLFEYFSETQRNKGNFPGRFSGRQFSNSRSEMNVSTLELGDSALYLCASSYSTSYEQYFGPGTRLTVT.

This clone was observed a single time. The chain links TRBV27 to TRBJ1-1, with D possibly matching TRBD1 (5 bases). This CDR3 is built from 14 residues. Per germline, CDR1 MNHEY and CDR2 SMNVEV (reference sequence). V lost 1 base and J 0 bases, leaving 6 bases between the germline ends. CDR3 DNA sequence: TGTGCCAGCAGTTTATGGGGGATGAACACTGAAGCTTTCTTT. It is translated as CASSLWGMNTEAFF.

The chain combines TRBV7-6 with TRBJ2-1; tentative D call: TRBD2 (5 bases). This CDR3 contains 13 residues. Germline CDR1 SGHVS, CDR2 FNYEAQ. The V end was cut by 0 bases, the J end by 6 bases, with 6 bases between. The CDR3: CASSLARVNEQFF. In DNA, the CDR3 is TGTGCCAGCAGCTTAGCGCGGGTCAATGAGCAGTTCTTC.

J is TRBJ2-1 and V is TRBV9; 9 nucleotides agree with TRBD2. V lost 4 bases to trimming and J lost 8 bases; unmatched junction nucleotides: 10. CDR1 and CDR2 from the germline V gene are SGDLS and YYNGEE. The CDR3 is 15 amino acids. The CDR3 DNA reads TGTGCCAGCAGCCCGGCGGGGGGGCCGGAACATGAGCAGTTCTTC. Its translation is CASSPAGGPEHEQFF.

As DNA, the CDR3 is TGTGCCAGCACTGGGGCAGGCTTTCCCACAGATACGCAGTATTTT. Protein sequence: CASTGAGFPTDTQYF. The chain joins TRBV6-5 to TRBJ2-3; a possible D gene is TRBD1 (5 bases). Germline-derived CDR1 and CDR2 are MNHEY and SVGAGI. CDR3 size: 15 residues. V lost 7 bases to trimming and J lost 2 bases, with 16 bases between them.

The genes are TRBV4-1 and TRBJ1-4; D is uncertain. V was cut by 0 bases and J by 12 bases, with 17 bases left in between. CDR3 length: 15 residues. Per the germline V gene, CDR1 is MGHRA and CDR2 is YSYEKL. The CDR3 reads CASSQESHIGEELFF. The DNA of the CDR3 is TGCGCCAGCAGCCAAGAATCGCATATCGGCGAGGAACTGTTTTTT.

This clone was seen just once. This chain connects TRBV7-6 to TRBJ2-7; the D is unclear. The CDR3 spans 13 residues. Germline V gives CDR1 SGHVS, CDR2 FNYEAQ. V shed 5 bases and J shed 6 bases, with 14 bases lying between them. The CDR3 here is CASSLTTEREQYF. The CDR3 nucleotides read TGTGCCAGCAGCCTCACGACTGAGCGCGAGCAGTACTTC.

The chain is built from TRBV29-1 and TRBJ1-2; TRBD1 matches at 7 bases. Germline values: CDR1 SQVTM, CDR2 ANQGSEA. This CDR3 spans 14 amino acids. V was clipped by 6 bases and J by 7 bases; unmatched bases: 14. This CDR3 is CSVKLPDREGGYTF. The CDR3 DNA reads TGCAGCGTCAAACTCCCCGACAGGGAAGGTGGCTACACCTTC.

The CDR3 reads CASSSDVGSYEQYF. The CDR3 bases are TGTGCCAGCAGCTCGGACGTTGGCTCCTACGAGCAGTACTTC. The chain is built from TRBV7-9 and TRBJ2-7; D call uncertain. The V gene lost 4 bases and the J gene lost 0 bases, with 10 bases spanning the gap. Germline V CDR1 and CDR2: SEHNR, FQNEAQ (reference sequence). This CDR3 is 14 amino acids long.

CDR3 amino acids: CASSFSYSNTQYF. CDR3 in DNA: TGTGCCAGCAGTTTCTCTTACAGTAATACGCAGTATTTT. This chain links TRBV6-5 with TRBJ2-3; no reliable D call. The V gene's germline CDR1 is MNHEY and CDR2 SVGAGI. CDR3 length equals 13 residues. The V end lost 4 bases, the J end lost 7 bases, and 12 bases lay between the germline ends.

The chain carries TRBV15 and TRBJ1-1; possibly TRBD1 for D (5 bases). The CDR3 spans 12 residues. The ends were cut back, 0 bases at V and 7 bases at J, with 6 bases in the middle. Germline V gene sequence: CDR1 LNHNV, CDR2 YYDKDF (reference sequence). The CDR3 nucleotides are TGTGCCACCAGCAGAGAGGGGCATGAAGCTTTCTTT. Translated, it gives CATSREGHEAFF.

This clone turned up a few times. The chain links TRBV7-6 to TRBJ2-7; 12 nucleotides line up with TRBD1. Looked up from germline, CDR1 is SGHVS and CDR2 is FNYEAQ. With 5 bases clipped from V and 5 bases from J, the junction kept 7 bases outside the gene matches. The CDR3 spans 15 residues. CDR3 DNA: TGTGCCAGCAGCCACCCGGGACAGGGGGCCCACGAGCAGTACTTC. Amino acids: CASSHPGQGAHEQYF.

The chain links TRBV18 to TRBJ1-2; D is perhaps TRBD1 (5 bases). The CDR3 sequence is 11 residues long. The germline gives CDR1 KGHSH, CDR2 LQKENI. Trimming shortened V by 6 bases and J by 8 bases, and 10 bases separated the two germline ends. In nucleotides, the CDR3 is TGTGCCAGCTCCCCTGGACACGGCTACACCTTC. It codes for CASSPGHGYTF.

This chain joins TRBV29-1 and TRBJ1-1, with D unclear. The CDR3 loop spans 11 amino acids. Between the trimmed V and J ends, which lost 3 bases and 1 base, there was a span of 3 bases. CDR1 and CDR2 from the germline V gene are SQVTM and ANQGSEA. The CDR3 nucleotides read TGCAGCGTTGAGGGGAACACTGAAGCTTTCTTT. Translated, it gives CSVEGNTEAFF.

This sequence joins TRBV7-8 and TRBJ2-7; D possibly corresponds to TRBD1 (6 bases). The CDR3 extends over 12 amino acids. Germline V gives CDR1 SGHVS, CDR2 FQNEAQ. With 2 bases removed from V and 7 bases from J, the gap between germline ends came to 9 bases. This CDR3 is CASSLPDSEQYF. The CDR3 DNA follows: TGTGCCAGCAGCTTACCGGACAGTGAGCAGTACTTC.

This chain connects TRBV5-4 to TRBJ1-1, with D maybe TRBD1 (5 bases). CDR3 size: 13 residues. V dropped 2 bases and J dropped 1 base, with 6 bases sitting between them. Germline assignment: CDR1 SGHNT and CDR2 YYREEE (reference sequence). CDR3 protein: CASSFQGNTEAFF. The CDR3 region has the DNA TGTGCCAGCAGCTTCCAGGGGAACACTGAAGCTTTCTTT.

The genes are TRBV2 and TRBJ1-5, with 7 positions matching TRBD1. The CDR3 loop spans 15 amino acids. The J segment lost 2 bases and the V segment lost 6 bases, leaving 7 bases of the junction unmatched. CDR1 and CDR2 (germline): SNHLY, FYNNEI. As DNA, the CDR3 is TGTGCCAGCAGCACGACAGGGATCGGCAATCAGCCCCAGCATTTT. Translated: CASSTTGIGNQPQHF.

J is TRBJ2-1 and V is TRBV27; perhaps TRBD1 as D (6 bases). The CDR3 has 15 amino acids. The V gene's germline CDR1 is MNHEY and CDR2 SMNVEV (reference sequence). Trimming shortened V by 2 bases and J by 9 bases, and 17 bases separated the two germline ends. Written as DNA, the CDR3 is TGTGCCAGCAGTTTAGACAGGAGTACTCATGGTGAGCAGTTCTTC. Its translation: CASSLDRSTHGEQFF.

V usage is TRBV27 and J usage is TRBJ2-7; weak D call: TRBD1 (6 bases). CDR1 and CDR2 from the germline V gene are MNHEY and SMNVEV (reference sequence). The CDR3 contains 15 residues. V dropped 4 bases and J dropped 1 base, with 14 bases sitting between them. The CDR3 region has the DNA TGTGCCAGCAGTTCCCTACAGGGCTTGTCCTACGAGCAGTACTTC. Amino acid sequence: CASSSLQGLSYEQYF.

J is TRBJ1-2 and V is TRBV11-2; perhaps TRBD1 as D (5 bases). Germline V lookup: CDR1 SGHAT, CDR2 FQNNGV. Trimming left V 6 bases short and J 6 bases short, with 14 bases between. There are 13 residues in the CDR3. The CDR3 reads CASSLDSSNGYTF. CDR3 sequence (DNA): TGTGCCAGCAGTCTCGACAGTTCCAATGGCTACACCTTC.

The rearrangement joins TRBV9 to TRBJ1-2; 8 bases line up with TRBD1. CDR1 and CDR2 (germline): SGDLS, YYNGEE. With 4 bases clipped from V and 4 bases from J, the junction kept 9 bases outside the gene matches. CDR3 length equals 15 residues. Written as DNA, the CDR3 is TGTGCCAGCAGCACCGCGGACAGGGTCCCCTATGGCTACACCTTC. This encodes CASSTADRVPYGYTF.

The chain employs TRBV4-2 and TRBJ2-7; weak D call: TRBD2 (5 bases). Germline loops: CDR1 LGHNA, CDR2 YNFKEQ. V was trimmed by 1 base and J by 6 bases, leaving 25 bases between them. The CDR3 loop spans 18 amino acids. CDR3 sequence (DNA): TGTGCCAGCAGCCAAGTTGGAGCGGAGACCGATGGGTTCGGCGAGCAGTACTTC. It is translated as CASSQVGAETDGFGEQYF.

J is TRBJ2-6 and V is TRBV6-1; 7 nucleotides line up with TRBD1. The germline CDR1 and CDR2 sequences are MNHNS and SASEGT. The V and J ends lost 0 bases and 0 bases, in that order; junction bases with no gene match: 5. This CDR3 contains 18 residues. The CDR3 DNA follows: TGTGCCAGCAGTGAAGCGGACAGGTTCCTCTCTGGGGCCAACGTCCTGACTTTC. It yields the protein CASSEADRFLSGANVLTF.

V and J are TRBV27 and TRBJ1-4; 8 bases fit TRBD1. This CDR3 contains 16 residues. The junction had 11 bases not matched to a gene; V was cut back by 3 bases and J by 8 bases. CDR1 and CDR2 (germline): MNHEY, SMNVEV (reference sequence). Here the CDR3 DNA reads TGTGCCAGCAGTTTTGGGCCAGGGGGCTTAATAGAAAAACTGTTTTTT. This gives the protein CASSFGPGGLIEKLFF.